One sample yielded the 19 T cell receptor beta chains listed below, sequenced in a study of regulatory T cells in long-lasting Graves disease. Library construction for TCR beta used iRepertoire HTBI primers and Arm-PCR of CDR3 regions. TCRdb re-analysed the multiplex PCR reads in MiXCR, keeping a single row per CDR3 protein. The data show more than 350,000 distinct CDR3 sequences, 15% seen once. Indicated time point: newly diagnosed GD, antithyroid drugs for less than 3 months. The TCR library was made from RNA that had been extracted from PBMCs in TRIzol. The same data also went into a second study, on T cells in Graves' hyperthyroidism and ophthalmopathy.

Sequenced material: peripheral blood mononuclear cells (PBMCs), taken at new diagnosis, from a patient treated with antithyroid drugs. These receptors all come from a woman in her twenties or thirties with Graves disease.

V is TRBV5-1 and J is TRBJ2-6; 7 positions match TRBD2. Germline V gene sequence: CDR1 SGHRS, CDR2 YFSETQ. V dropped 1 base and J dropped 1; count of bases not matched to a gene: 8. The CDR3 has 18 amino acids. The CDR3 nucleotides read TGCGCCAGCAGCTTGATAGGAGCTAGCGGTTCTGGGGCCAACGTCCTGACTTTC. Amino acid sequence: CASSLIGASGSGANVLTF.

The table lists this clonotype with many counts. The chain recombines TRBV7-2 with TRBJ1-2; the D gene is possibly TRBD1 (6 bases). With 5 bases removed from V and 8 bases from J, the gap between germline ends came to 21 bases. Germline V gene data show CDR1 as SGHTA and CDR2 as FQGNSA. This CDR3 is 15 amino acids long. DNA of the CDR3: TGTGCCAGCAGCCGAGCCGCTGGGGGGCTTACAGGCTACACCTTC. It translates to CASSRAAGGLTGYTF.

This sequence joins TRBV5-5 and TRBJ1-4, with 7 bases lining up with TRBD1. CDR1 and CDR2 (germline): SGHKS, YYEKEE (reference sequence). V lost 0 bases to trimming and J lost 2 bases; unmatched junction nucleotides: 7. The CDR3 length is 17 residues. This chain's CDR3 is CASSLAATGPTNEKLFF. The CDR3 nucleotides are TGTGCCAGCAGCTTGGCCGCGACAGGGCCCACTAATGAAAAACTGTTTTTT. The full variable domain, with the rest looked up from reference TRBV5-5 and TRBJ1-4, is DAGVTQSPTHLIKTRGQQVTLRCSPISGHKSVSWYQQVLGQGPQFIFQYYEKEERGRGNFPDRFSARQFPNYSSELNVNALLLGDSALYLCASSLAATGPTNEKLFFGSGTQLSVL.

This clonotype was recorded a few times. J is TRBJ2-7 and V is TRBV12-5; TRBD2 matches at 11 bases. Trimming took 1 base from V and 2 from J; bases not matched to a gene: 4. The CDR3 runs 16 residues. Germline CDR1 is LGHNT and CDR2 is FRNRAP. CDR3 loop: CASGLGVSGRAYEQYF. The CDR3 bases are TGTGCTAGTGGTTTGGGGGTTAGCGGGAGGGCCTACGAGCAGTACTTC.

At least ten counts were recorded for this clonotype. The chain is built from TRBV20-1 and TRBJ2-7; tentatively, D is TRBD2 (6 bases). Germline CDR1 and CDR2: DFQATT and SNEGSKA (reference sequence). V lost 6 bases to trimming and J lost 3 bases, with 18 bases between them. The CDR3 totals 14 residues. CDR3 protein: CSATPGLLDYEQYF. The CDR3 DNA reads as TGCAGTGCCACCCCGGGACTCCTAGACTACGAGCAGTACTTC.

This clonotype has ten or more counts. This chain joins TRBV20-1 and TRBJ2-2; possibly TRBD2 for D (6 bases). This CDR3 has 15 residues. CDR1 DFQATT and CDR2 SNEGSKA come from the germline V gene (reference sequence). V was trimmed by 3 bases and J by 2 bases, leaving 13 bases between them. The CDR3 region has the DNA TGCAGTGCTAGGAAGGGGACTCTAAACACCGGGGAGCTGTTTTTT. The encoded protein is CSARKGTLNTGELFF.

The V call is TRBV7-8, the J call TRBJ1-5; D possibly corresponds to TRBD1 (5 bases). V was cut by 7 bases and J by 3 bases, with 19 bases left in between. The CDR3 covers 16 residues. From germline, CDR1 is SGHVS and CDR2 FQNEAQ. This chain's CDR3 is CASTVSGKGTNQPQHF. CDR3 coding DNA: TGTGCCAGCACCGTTAGCGGGAAGGGGACCAATCAGCCCCAGCATTTT.

The chain links TRBV5-1 to TRBJ2-3; 8 nucleotides match TRBD1. The CDR3 consists of 15 residues. Trimming removed 4 bases from V and 6 bases from J; junction bases left unmatched: 10. Germline V lookup: CDR1 SGHRS, CDR2 YFSETQ. CDR3 residues: CASSADRGGPDTQYF. DNA of the CDR3: TGCGCCAGCAGCGCAGACAGGGGCGGACCTGATACGCAGTATTTT.

This clonotype showed up many times. The V call is TRBV28, the J call TRBJ2-7; D remains ambiguous. The germline V gene has CDR1 MDHEN and CDR2 SYDVKM. The ends were cut back, 4 bases at V and 2 bases at J, with 12 bases in the middle. The CDR3 sequence is 14 residues long. This chain's CDR3 is CASSSRRHPYEQYF. The CDR3, as DNA: TGTGCCAGCAGTTCGCGTCGACACCCCTACGAGCAGTACTTC.

In its sample, this clonotype was seen a few times. The genes are TRBV6-1 and TRBJ2-1, with 8 bases aligning to TRBD2. This CDR3 is 16 amino acids long. Unmatched junction bases numbered 10, after V lost 3 bases and J lost 6 bases. CDR1 and CDR2 from the germline V gene are MNHNS and SASEGT. CDR3 DNA sequence: TGTGCCAGCAGTGAGGAGGAGCGGGAGTGGACCAATGAGCAGTTCTTC. It translates to CASSEEEREWTNEQFF.

This clonotype was observed many times. The chain combines TRBV12-3 or TRBV12-4 with TRBJ1-5, with TRBD1 as a possible D gene (5 bases). CDR3 length: 11 residues. Trimming removed 10 bases from V and 5 bases from J, with 9 bases in between. The CDR3 coding sequence is TGTGCCACGGGGCGGGATCAGCCCCAGCATTTT. Its protein is CATGRDQPQHF.

The CDR3 bases are TGTGCCAGCAGTCCCTGGGAGGGGGCGTATGGCTACACCTTC. It is translated as CASSPWEGAYGYTF. The chain uses TRBV27 and TRBJ1-2; TRBD1 matches at 7 bases. Germline assignment: CDR1 MNHEY and CDR2 SMNVEV (reference sequence). The CDR3 has 14 amino acids. J gave up 5 bases and V 5 bases, and 8 bases lay outside the gene matches.

This clonotype has a count of ten or more. The chain carries TRBV19 and TRBJ1-5, with D unclear. CDR1 LNHDA and CDR2 SQIVND come from the germline V gene (reference sequence). Trimming took off 1 base at V and 2 bases at J, with 0 bases between the two ends. This CDR3 has 12 amino acids. DNA for the CDR3: TGTGCCAGTAGTATAGGCAATCAGCCCCAGCATTTT. This translates into CASSIGNQPQHF.

This clonotype was observed many times. The chain links TRBV5-1 to TRBJ1-1; TRBD1 matches at 8 bases. Germline V gives CDR1 SGHRS, CDR2 YFSETQ. The CDR3 is 17 amino acids. The ends lost 4 bases at V and 0 bases at J; junction bases unmatched: 11. CDR3 protein: CASSRGPGTGVNTEAFF. The CDR3 DNA reads TGCGCCAGCAGCCGGGGACCCGGGACAGGAGTGAACACTGAAGCTTTCTTT.

This clonotype has more than one count but fewer than ten. This chain uses TRBV28 with TRBJ2-2, with 9 bases lining up with TRBD1. The CDR3 length is 17 residues. Germline loops: CDR1 MDHEN, CDR2 SYDVKM. V shed 4 bases and J 8 bases; nucleotides not matched to a gene: 14. Here the CDR3 DNA reads TGTGCCAGCAGTTCCCCCGGGACAGGGTTTGGTTCAGGGGAGCTGTTTTTT. Translation: CASSSPGTGFGSGELFF.

Comment on this clonotype: Since a much larger clone is just one base distant, this may be a read error. V and J are TRBV7-8 and TRBJ2-1; 10 bases fit TRBD2. The ends lost 1 base at V and 8 bases at J; junction bases unmatched: 5. Germline loops: CDR1 SGHVS, CDR2 FQNEAQ. The CDR3 is 15 amino acids. The DNA of the CDR3 is TGTGCCAGCAGCTTAGTGGCTAGCGGGAGCGATGAGCAGTTCTTC. Protein product: CASSLVASGSDEQFF.

The rearrangement joins TRBV5-6 to TRBJ2-2; unclear D gene. V lost 0 bases, J lost 1 base, and 7 bases lay in between. This CDR3 contains 15 residues. The V gene's germline CDR1 is SGHDT and CDR2 YYEEEE. DNA of the CDR3: TGTGCCAGCAGCTTGGGGCGGATGAACACCGGGGAGCTGTTTTTT. It yields the protein CASSLGRMNTGELFF.

The rearrangement uses TRBV5-5 and TRBJ2-5, with 8 bases lining up with TRBD1. Germline V lookup: CDR1 SGHKS, CDR2 YYEKEE (reference sequence). The CDR3 is 15 residues long. V lost 6 bases and J lost 3; bases outside the gene matches: 10. The CDR3 DNA reads as TGTGCCAGCAACAGCCGGCGGACAGGGAAAGAGACCCAGTACTTC. It is translated as CASNSRRTGKETQYF.

This clonotype was seen a handful of times. The chain recombines TRBV12-3 or TRBV12-4 with TRBJ1-3, with D possibly matching TRBD1 (6 bases). This CDR3 region has 17 residues. Between the trimmed V and J ends, which lost 4 bases and 0 bases, there was a span of 16 bases. CDR3 sequence reads: CASSSTPGQSSGNTIYF. The CDR3 coding sequence is TGTGCCAGCAGTTCAACACCCGGACAGTCCTCTGGAAACACCATATATTTT.